A single sample gave rise to the 16 T cell receptor beta chains below, sequenced in a study of shared clonotypes between healthy human individuals. Only in-frame clones appear in the TCRdb table, and some are missing; sequencing was by immunoSEQ multiplex PCR. The table records some 500,000 clones, approximately 77% of them present only once. Sequencing was performed on PBMCs. Every receptor here comes from a middle-aged woman in good health. Some clones in this sample may be carry-over from other donors' samples.

This clone came up a few times. This chain connects TRBV11-2 to TRBJ2-3; the match to TRBD2 covers 9 bases. Looked up from germline, CDR1 is SGHAT and CDR2 is FQNNGV. Trimming took 2 bases from V and 4 from J; bases not matched to a gene: 4. The length of the CDR3 is 15 residues. The CDR3 coding sequence is TGTGCCAGCAGCTTATTGCGGGGGGGTGCAGATACGCAGTATTTT. It encodes CASSLLRGGADTQYF.

Of note for this clone: The same CDR3 arises from other DNA sequences in this sample as well. The chain links TRBV7-2 to TRBJ2-7, with 9 bases fitting TRBD2. The CDR3 runs 15 residues. Trimming cost V 1 base and J 1 base; bases outside gene matches: 2. Germline-derived CDR1 and CDR2 are SGHTA and FQGNSA. Here the CDR3 reads CASSLVAGGSYEQYF. For the CDR3, the DNA is TGTGCCAGCAGCTTAGTGGCGGGAGGGTCCTACGAGCAGTACTTC.

Of note for this clone: Since a far larger clone is one base different, this is likely a read error. The same CDR3 is also encoded by other DNA sequences in this sample. This chain uses TRBV5-1 with TRBJ1-1; 7 bases are shared with TRBD1. The CDR3 consists of 14 residues. CDR1 SGHRS and CDR2 YFSETQ come from the germline V gene. The chain's CDR3 is CASSLRWDSTEAFF. The CDR3 DNA is TGCGCCAGCAGCTTACGCTGGGACAGCACTGAAGCCTTCTTT.

The chain links TRBV5-1 to TRBJ2-7; a possible D gene is TRBD1 (6 bases). The CDR3 loop spans 14 amino acids. Trimming took 4 bases from V and 2 from J, leaving 13 bases between them. Germline assignment: CDR1 SGHRS and CDR2 YFSETQ. CDR3 sequence: CASSHQQGPYEQYF. CDR3 bases: TGCGCCAGCAGCCATCAACAGGGACCCTACGAGCAGTACTTC.

Comments on this clone: This likely came from a read error, as a far larger clone is one base away. Different DNA sequences within this sample yield the same CDR3. The chain carries TRBV4-1 and TRBJ1-5; perhaps TRBD1 as D (5 bases). This CDR3 has 15 amino acids. CDR1 is MGHRA and CDR2 is YSYEKL in the germline V gene. V gave up 9 bases and J gave up 5 bases, with 20 bases separating them. In nucleotides, the CDR3 is TGCGCCAGTAGACGGGACCCAGTAAGTGATCAGCCCCAGCATTTT. As protein: CASRRDPVSDQPQHF.

V gene TRBV2 combines with J gene TRBJ2-2, with D uncertain. CDR3 length: 13 amino acids. V dropped 4 bases and J dropped 7 bases, with 10 bases sitting between them. Germline V gene lookup returns CDR1 SNHLY and CDR2 FYNNEI. CDR3 in amino acids: CASSVSQVGELFF. The CDR3 bases are TGTGCCAGCAGTGTTTCGCAGGTCGGGGAGCTGTTTTTT.

This clone has just a few counts. The gene calls are TRBV27 and TRBJ2-5, with 9 bases fitting TRBD1. Germline V gives CDR1 MNHEY, CDR2 SMNVEV (reference sequence). CDR3 length: 18 residues. The J segment lost 5 bases and the V segment lost 0 bases, leaving 13 bases of the junction unmatched. In DNA form, the CDR3 reads TGTGCCAGCAGTTTATCCAATCACAGGGGGCCGACCTTCGAGACCCAGTACTTC. Protein: CASSLSNHRGPTFETQYF.

The rearrangement links TRBV13 to TRBJ2-7, with a possible D match to TRBD2 (6 bases). The CDR3 runs 17 residues. Germline assignment: CDR1 PRHDT and CDR2 FYEKMQ (reference sequence). Trimming cost V 0 bases and J 3 bases, with 18 bases left between them. The CDR3 DNA is TGTGCCAGCAGCTTAGGAACGGGATACGGGAGAAACTACGAGCAGTACTTC. Amino acids: CASSLGTGYGRNYEQYF.

This chain joins TRBV7-9 and TRBJ1-4; D unclear. The germline CDR1 and CDR2 sequences are SEHNR and FQNEAQ (reference sequence). This CDR3 contains 14 residues. V gave up 3 bases and J gave up 6 bases, with 11 bases separating them. CDR3 amino acids: CASSLRTEDEKLFF. The CDR3 DNA follows: TGTGCCAGCAGCTTGCGGACTGAAGATGAAAAACTGTTTTTT.

On this clone itself: One end of the junction varies from germline; a read error may be responsible. Other DNA sequences within the sample encode an identical CDR3. The chain joins TRBV6-6 to TRBJ1-2; TRBD1 agrees at 9 bases. Germline CDR1 and CDR2: MNHNY and SVGAGI (reference sequence). This CDR3 spans 14 amino acids. The CDR3, as DNA: TGTGCCAGCAGTTTCCGGGACAGGGATTATGGCTACACTTTC. This encodes CASSFRDRDYGYTF.

V usage is TRBV27 and J usage is TRBJ2-7; the D call may be TRBD1 or TRBD2 (5 bases each). The germline V gene has CDR1 MNHEY and CDR2 SMNVEV (reference sequence). The CDR3 extends over 13 amino acids. Trimming pared 5 bases from V and 6 bases from J, leaving 14 bases between. CDR3 loop: CASSESGRTEQYF. CDR3 coding DNA: TGTGCCAGCAGTGAATCGGGACGAACCGAGCAGTACTTC.

There are a few counts of this clone. The identical CDR3 is also encoded by other nucleotide sequences in the sample. The J gene is TRBJ1-5, the V gene TRBV7-9, with D possibly TRBD1 on 5 matching bases. Trimming took off 5 bases at V and 5 bases at J, with 10 bases between the two ends. CDR1 is SEHNR, CDR2 FQNEAQ, per germline (reference sequence). CDR3 length equals 13 residues. The CDR3 loop is CASSIRGDQPQHF. The CDR3 DNA sequence: TGTGCCAGCAGCATAAGGGGTGATCAGCCCCAGCATTTT. Looking up the rest from reference TRBV7-9 and TRBJ1-5 gives the full variable domain: DTGVSQNPRHKITKRGQNVTFRCDPISEHNRLYWYRQTLGQGPEFLTYFQNEAQLEKSRLLSDRFSAERPKGSFSTLEIQRTEQGDSAMYLCASSIRGDQPQHFGDGTRLSIL.

This clone was seen just once. This rearrangement joins TRBV5-1 to TRBJ2-3; D possibly corresponds to TRBD1 (5 bases). Trimming removed 4 bases at V and 0 bases at J, with 12 bases between. The germline CDR1 and CDR2 sequences are SGHRS and YFSETQ. The CDR3 contains 15 residues. CDR3 nucleotides: TGCGCCAGCAGCGCCAGAACAGGTAGCACAGATACGCAGTATTTT. It encodes CASSARTGSTDTQYF.

The genes are TRBV28 and TRBJ2-1, with a possible D match to TRBD1 (5 bases). Trimming left V 3 bases short and J 7 bases short, with 13 bases between. Germline V gene lookup returns CDR1 MDHEN and CDR2 SYDVKM. CDR3 length: 14 residues. The CDR3 DNA reads TGTGCCAGCAGTTTTGGCAGGGCACGTAATGAGCAGTTCTTC. This codes for CASSFGRARNEQFF.

This clone was detected a few times. The chain couples TRBV28 to TRBJ2-3; D not resolved. V lost 3 bases and J lost 5, with 6 bases in between. The CDR3 sequence is 12 residues long. Germline V gene lookup returns CDR1 MDHEN and CDR2 SYDVKM. The CDR3 spells CASSFLGDTQYF. Here the CDR3 DNA reads TGTGCCAGCAGTTTCTTGGGAGATACGCAGTATTTT.

The V call is TRBV11-1, the J call TRBJ2-2; D may correspond to TRBD1 or TRBD2 (6 bases each). V shed 7 bases and J shed 5 bases, with 17 bases lying between them. Germline V lookup: CDR1 SGHAT, CDR2 FQDESV (reference sequence). This CDR3 region has 15 residues. CDR3 loop: CASTPGDFQTGELFF. The DNA for the CDR3 is TGTGCCAGCACCCCAGGGGACTTTCAGACCGGGGAGCTGTTTTTT.